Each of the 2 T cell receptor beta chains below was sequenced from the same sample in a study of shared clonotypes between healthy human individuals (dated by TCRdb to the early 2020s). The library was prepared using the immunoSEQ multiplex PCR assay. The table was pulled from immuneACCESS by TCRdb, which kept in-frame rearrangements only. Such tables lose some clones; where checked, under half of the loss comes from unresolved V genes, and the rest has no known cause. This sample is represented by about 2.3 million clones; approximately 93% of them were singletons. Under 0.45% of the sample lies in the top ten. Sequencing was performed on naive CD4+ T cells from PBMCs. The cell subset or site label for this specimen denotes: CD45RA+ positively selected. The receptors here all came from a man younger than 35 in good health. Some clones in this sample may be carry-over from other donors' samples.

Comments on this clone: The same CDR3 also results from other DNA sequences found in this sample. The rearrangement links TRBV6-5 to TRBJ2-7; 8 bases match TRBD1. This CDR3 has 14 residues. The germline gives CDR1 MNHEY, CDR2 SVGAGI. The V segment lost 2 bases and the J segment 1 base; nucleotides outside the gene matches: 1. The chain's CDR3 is CASSYGDRSYEQYF. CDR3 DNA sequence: TGTGCCAGCAGTTACGGGGACAGGTCCTACGAGCAGTACTTC.

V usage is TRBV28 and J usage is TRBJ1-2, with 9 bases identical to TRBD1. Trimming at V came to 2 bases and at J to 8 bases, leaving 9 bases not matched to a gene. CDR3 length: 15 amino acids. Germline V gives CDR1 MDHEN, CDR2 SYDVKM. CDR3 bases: TGTGCCAGCAGTTTAACCGGGACAGGGACTTCGGGCTACACCTTC. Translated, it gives CASSLTGTGTSGYTF.